What follows is one TCR beta chain and its context. No cognate antigen has been identified for it. No qualities accompany the bases; no much larger clone lies one base away. This sample was included in a study of shared clonotypes between healthy human individuals (dated by TCRdb to the early 2020s). Notes on the research overall: Three men and a couple of women, aged 18 to 49 years, made up the cohort. For each donor, CD4 naive and CD4 memory were each given three plates, CD8 naive was given two plates, and CD8 memory was given one plate. To estimate repertoire size and how much clonotypes are shared between individuals, the study performed deep sequencing of blood TCR repertoires from roughly five healthy adults. To increase sequencing depth and limit assay-specific biases, different laboratories used diverse techniques to prepare libraries and sequence TCR repertoires. Leukapheresis yielded between about 0.9 and 8.9 billion PBMCs per donor.

The donors were healthy, HIV-negative adults with no recently reported acute infections or vaccinations. Every donor was a Caucasian adult residing in Nashville, Tennessee, USA. The CD8 memory samples were a combination of magnetically selected CD45RO+ cells and CCR7-negative CD45RA+ effector memory (TemRA) cells. Blood was obtained by leukapheresis, after which PBMCs were separated by Ficoll-Histopaque density gradient centrifugation and cryopreserved in liquid nitrogen vapor phase. Analytical flow cytometry was used to check the purity and quantity of every magnetically sorted T cell population. Each sorted fraction had its genomic DNA isolated and then quantified by UV absorbance on a Nanodrop 2000c. Using the deep immunoSEQ assay, TCR CDR3 regions were amplified from genomic DNA by multiplex PCR. For each cell subset, the extracted genomic DNA was distributed evenly across all wells of several immunoSEQ 96-well plates, and each plate served as one replicate. For sorted subsets, about 200 ng genomic DNA, equal to tens of thousands of T cell genomes, was loaded into each replicate PCR. Purified libraries were measured with a Qubit 3.0 fluorometer, size-checked on a Bioanalyzer 2100, and measured again with the KAPA Library Quantification kit. Every immunoSEQ 96-well plate was sequenced on a dedicated single-read 150-cycle Illumina NextSeq 550 flow cell. As for the authors' bioinformatics: Because only junctional sequences without quality scores were contained in the immunoSEQ output, filtering matching that applied to full-length reads could not be performed. To assign V/J genes and CDR3, sequences were annotated against IMGT germline references using PyIR, a Python wrapper for IgBLAST v1.9. Any read was removed if the V/J assignment was weak (E-value above 1e-6), the CDR3 was missing, or the read contained stop codons, out-of-frame junctions, or ambiguous translated residues. V3J clonotypes were defined as sequences sharing an identical inferred V gene, J gene, and CDR3 amino acid sequence. Percentage overlap between repertoires was calculated by dividing the number of shared unique clonotypes by the size of the smaller repertoire. Repertoire richness was assessed with RTK rarefaction, the Chao1 estimator, and Recon v2.1 estimates of unobserved clonotypes. Generation probabilities for all TCRbeta clonotypes obtained by the gDNA method from a handful of donors were computed using OLGA. TCRdb carries this immuneACCESS record with in-frame sequences only. Its versions omit some clonotypes, under half of them owing to an unresolved V gene in the studies checked, with the rest unexplained. That table furnishes V, J and clone size, whereas the DNA furnished D and trimming. This sample lists over 95,000 clones; 68% were detected once. The ten most abundant clones make up about a quarter of the sample.

Results the study describes overall, beyond this receptor: Even with the large sequencing depth, rarefaction of the sorted-subset datasets indicated that sequencing was incomplete. The genetic and exposure-history diversity represented was limited by the small number of donors. Sharing across four donors was observed for about 4.8% of naive CD4, under 4% of naive CD8, 2% to 2.5% of memory CD4, and roughly 0.4% of memory CD8 clonotypes. Compared with non-shared clonotypes, clonotypes shared by all four sorted-subset donors had higher generation probabilities. Sampling was restricted to blood, and TCR repertoires in tissue are likely to differ from TCR repertoires in blood. Naive subsets generally had larger estimated clonotype richness than memory subsets did. Pairwise subsampling led to the expectation that sequencing depth would affect the degree of clonotype sharing among donors.

CDR1 and CDR2 are drawn from the germline V gene: MDHEN, SYDVKM. Its CDR3 holds 17 amino acids, cysteine through phenylalanine. Only the CDR3 DNA stays, 51 bases, in frame from base 1. Trimming takes 5 bases off V and 7 bases off J; junction bases not matched to a gene: 17. This sequence was found in a woman aged 25 to 39 in good health. The V and J genes are TRBV28 and TRBJ1-5; 7 junctional bases match TRBD1. The sequencing input was memory CD8+ T cells sorted from blood. The cell subset or site label corresponds to: CD45RO+ cells pooled with CCR7-negative TemRA cells. The CDR3 sequence is CASSIHRGIYGSQPQHF. At the DNA level, the sequence is TGTGCCAGCAGTATTCACAGGGGAATTTATGGTAGCCAGCCCCAGCATTTT.